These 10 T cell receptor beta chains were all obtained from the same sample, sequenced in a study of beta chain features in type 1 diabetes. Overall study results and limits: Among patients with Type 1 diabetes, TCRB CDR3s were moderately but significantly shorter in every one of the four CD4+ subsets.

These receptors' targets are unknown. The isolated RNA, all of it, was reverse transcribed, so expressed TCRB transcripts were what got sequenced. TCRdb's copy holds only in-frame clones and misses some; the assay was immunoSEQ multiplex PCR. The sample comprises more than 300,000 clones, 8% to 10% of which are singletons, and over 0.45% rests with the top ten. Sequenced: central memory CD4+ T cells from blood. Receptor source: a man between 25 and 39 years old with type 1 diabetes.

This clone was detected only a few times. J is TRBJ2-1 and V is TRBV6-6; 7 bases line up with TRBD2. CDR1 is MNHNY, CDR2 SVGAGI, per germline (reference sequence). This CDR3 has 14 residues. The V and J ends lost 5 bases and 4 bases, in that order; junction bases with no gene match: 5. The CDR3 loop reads CASSIAGVYNEQFF. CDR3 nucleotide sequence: TGTGCCAGCAGTATAGCGGGCGTTTACAATGAGCAGTTCTTC.

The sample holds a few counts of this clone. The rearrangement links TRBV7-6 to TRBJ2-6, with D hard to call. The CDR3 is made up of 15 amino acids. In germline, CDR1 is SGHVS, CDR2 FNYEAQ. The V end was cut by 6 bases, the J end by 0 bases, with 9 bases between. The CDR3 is CASSKPISGANVLTF. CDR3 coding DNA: TGTGCCAGCAGTAAACCCATCTCTGGGGCCAACGTCCTGACTTTC.

CDR3: CASSSDLAASYNEQFF. CDR3 nucleotide sequence: TGTGCCAGCAGTTCTGATCTAGCGGCATCCTACAATGAGCAGTTCTTC. This chain connects TRBV28 to TRBJ2-1, with 7 positions matching TRBD2. Germline CDR1 reads MDHEN; CDR2 reads SYDVKM. CDR3 length equals 16 residues. J gave up 1 base and V 4 bases, and 7 bases lay outside the gene matches.

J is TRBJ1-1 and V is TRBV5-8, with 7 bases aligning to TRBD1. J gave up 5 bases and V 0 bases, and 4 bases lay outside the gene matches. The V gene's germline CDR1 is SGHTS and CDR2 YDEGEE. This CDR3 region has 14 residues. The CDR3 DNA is TGTGCCAGCAGCTTGGCCGGGACAGAGACTGAAGCTTTCTTT. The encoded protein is CASSLAGTETEAFF. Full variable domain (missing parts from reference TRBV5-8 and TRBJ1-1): EAGVTQSPTHLIKTRGQQATLRCSPISGHTSVYWYQQALGLGLQFLLWYDEGEERNRGNFPPRFSGRQFPNYSSELNVNALELEDSALYLCASSLAGTETEAFFGQGTRLTVV.

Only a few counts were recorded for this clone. This CDR3 reads CASSIGTGLAGGYTF. For the CDR3, the DNA is TGTGCCAGCAGCATAGGGACAGGCCTTGCGGGTGGCTACACCTTC. This chain uses TRBV28 with TRBJ1-2; the match to TRBD1 covers 8 bases. With 6 bases clipped from V and 7 bases from J, the junction kept 13 bases outside the gene matches. This CDR3 comprises 15 residues. The V gene's germline CDR1 is MDHEN and CDR2 SYDVKM.

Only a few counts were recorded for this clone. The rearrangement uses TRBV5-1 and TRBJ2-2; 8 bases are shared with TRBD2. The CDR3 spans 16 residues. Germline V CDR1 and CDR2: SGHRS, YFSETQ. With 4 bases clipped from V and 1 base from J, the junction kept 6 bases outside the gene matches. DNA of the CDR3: TGCGCCAGCAGCACCGGGACTAGAGAGAACACCGGGGAGCTGTTTTTT. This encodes CASSTGTRENTGELFF.

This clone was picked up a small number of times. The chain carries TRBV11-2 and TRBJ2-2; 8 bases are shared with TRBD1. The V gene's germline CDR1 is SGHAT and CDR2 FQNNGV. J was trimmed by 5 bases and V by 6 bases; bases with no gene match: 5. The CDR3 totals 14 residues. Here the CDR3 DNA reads TGTGCCAGCAGGCAAAACAGGGGGACCGGGGAGCTGTTTTTT. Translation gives CASRQNRGTGELFF.

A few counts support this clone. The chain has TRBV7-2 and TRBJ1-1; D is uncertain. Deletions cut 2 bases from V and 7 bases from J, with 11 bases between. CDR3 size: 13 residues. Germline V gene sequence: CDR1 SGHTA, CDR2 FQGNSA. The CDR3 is CASSLRREIEAFF. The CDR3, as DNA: TGTGCCAGCAGCTTACGGAGAGAGATTGAAGCTTTCTTT.

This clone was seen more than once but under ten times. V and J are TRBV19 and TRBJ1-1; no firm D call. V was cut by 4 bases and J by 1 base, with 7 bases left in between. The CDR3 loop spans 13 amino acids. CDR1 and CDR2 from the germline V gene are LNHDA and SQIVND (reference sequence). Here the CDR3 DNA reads TGTGCCAGTAGTAACCTACAGAACACTGAAGCTTTCTTT. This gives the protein CASSNLQNTEAFF. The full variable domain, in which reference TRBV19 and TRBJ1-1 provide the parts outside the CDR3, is DGGITQSPKYLFRKEGQNVTLSCEQNLNHDAMYWYRQDPGQGLRLIYYSQIVNDFQKGDIAEGYSVSREKKESFPLTVTSAQKNPTAFYLCASSNLQNTEAFFGQGTRLTVV.

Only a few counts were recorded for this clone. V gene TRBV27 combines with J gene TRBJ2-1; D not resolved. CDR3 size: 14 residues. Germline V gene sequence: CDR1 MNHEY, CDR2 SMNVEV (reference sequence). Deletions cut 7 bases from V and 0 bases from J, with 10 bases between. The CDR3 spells CASIPGGSYNEQFF. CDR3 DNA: TGTGCCAGCATCCCCGGTGGCTCCTACAATGAGCAGTTCTTC.